Included here is one TCR beta chain sequence, with context. No cognate antigen has been identified for it. No base quality values were provided; no much bigger clone lies one nucleotide off. TCR beta CDR3 regions were amplified from RNA transcripts. The TCR CDR3 was subjected to a first round of RT-PCR using the HTBI primer set and the Qiagen OneStep RT-PCR kit. Libraries were constructed in a second round of multiplex PCR, after which size selection and purification were performed. The libraries were sequenced on an Illumina HiSeq2000 using paired-end 100 bp reads. The original methods were these. SOAPnuke was used to process the raw data, removing reads that contained adapters or uncalled bases, had a mean Phred below 15, or lacked an exact match to the constant primer or identifier. COPE v1.2.5 was used to merge high-quality paired reads, and clonotypes were defined as unique nucleotide sequences. Clonotypes were aligned to IMGT TRBV, TRBD and TRBJ reference segments using MiTCR v1.1. Analysis was restricted to V-J combinations with a frequency above 0.0001, which covered roughly 99% of repertoires. The TCS score was defined as the ratio of F50 (clonal expansion) to E x V (chaos), calculated using BLOSUM62-based TCRdist between CDR3 peptides within each V-J. Welch's t-statistics and random forest reduced some 510 V-J features to 10 to 15, which were used in a naive Bayes classifier (R e1071). TCRdb itself trimmed the public reads at Q25 with fastp, ran MiXCR and retained productive beta chains. Each entry merges the rows of one CDR3 protein and shows their most common DNA and genes. The V and J calls come from TCRdb's annotation, not from the publication. Present in this sample are more than 300,000 distinct CDR3 sequences, approximately 17% of which were seen just once. Clones ranked in the top ten supply roughly 35% of the sample.

This sample was included in a study of T cells in Graves' hyperthyroidism and ophthalmopathy (dated by TCRdb to about 2019). Turning to the overall study: Peripheral blood samples were taken at the time of initial diagnosis, prior to any treatment. TCR V-J signatures able to tell the groups apart were searched for in a discovery cohort of approximately 95 patients, of whom 40 to 45 had Graves' ophthalmopathy and around 58 had stable Graves' hyperthyroidism. Prospective prediction of ophthalmopathy was tested in an independent validation cohort consisting of 18 hyperthyroidism patients and over 15 patients who later progressed to ophthalmopathy. For training and testing, the 110 or so patients in the discovery cohort were randomly divided in a 7:3 ratio. Thyroid tissue and blood T-cell repertoires from six Graves' hyperthyroidism patients were also compared in the study. Following sampling, methimazole starting at 30 mg daily was given to hyperthyroidism patients, and high-dose intravenous methylprednisolone was given to ophthalmopathy patients. TCR Vbeta CDR3 sequencing of some 140 peripheral blood samples (43 ophthalmopathy, about 74 hyperthyroidism and 17 progressor patients) is reported in the paper. General conclusions and limits of the study: Sample size was not statistically predetermined, and investigators were not blinded to group allocation. In validation, the model predicted progression to ophthalmopathy a median of approximately 6.6 months before onset, with 70% to 71% sensitivity and about 72% specificity. Blood samples also contained most of the expanded thyroid clonotypes (frequency above 0.001), which suggests that blood repertoires may reflect thyroid immune responses. A model built on a 13 V-J signature distinguished ophthalmopathy from stable hyperthyroidism, reaching roughly 88% sensitivity and approximately 81% specificity in cross-validation and 80%/75% in testing.

Hyperthyroidism patients were newly diagnosed, had a disease duration of under 2 months, and were aged 18 to 65 years. Exclusion was applied to patients with uncontrolled infections, other autoimmune diseases, pregnancy or lactation. Clinical symptoms, serum thyroxine and TRAb, thyroid ultrasound, and orbital computed tomography formed the basis for the diagnoses. For progressor patients, blood was drawn at the first diagnosis of hyperthyroidism, before any ophthalmopathy symptoms had appeared. Ficoll-Paque density gradient centrifugation was used to isolate PBMCs from around 10 ml of fresh peripheral blood. Progressor patients were defined as those initially diagnosed with Graves' hyperthyroidism in whom ophthalmopathy developed during follow-up. Trizol reagent was used to extract total RNA, and RNA quality was then checked on an Agilent 2100 Bioanalyzer. CDR1 is given as GTSNPN and CDR2 as SVGIG, both from the germline V gene (reference sequence). Taken from cysteine to valine, the CDR3 has 11 residues. Here the CDR3 DNA is all that survives: 33 bases in frame from base 1. Between the V and J ends, shortened by 5 bases and 4 bases respectively, the junction contains 9 bases.

This chain joins TRBV30 to TRBJ2-7; no D gene can be assigned with confidence. The clonotype comes from a woman in her thirties with Graves' hyperthyroidism that later progressed to Graves' ophthalmopathy. Sample: blood. The CDR3 here reads CAWDLGYEQYV. The DNA reads as follows: TGTGCCTGGGACTTGGGTTACGAGCAGTACGTC.